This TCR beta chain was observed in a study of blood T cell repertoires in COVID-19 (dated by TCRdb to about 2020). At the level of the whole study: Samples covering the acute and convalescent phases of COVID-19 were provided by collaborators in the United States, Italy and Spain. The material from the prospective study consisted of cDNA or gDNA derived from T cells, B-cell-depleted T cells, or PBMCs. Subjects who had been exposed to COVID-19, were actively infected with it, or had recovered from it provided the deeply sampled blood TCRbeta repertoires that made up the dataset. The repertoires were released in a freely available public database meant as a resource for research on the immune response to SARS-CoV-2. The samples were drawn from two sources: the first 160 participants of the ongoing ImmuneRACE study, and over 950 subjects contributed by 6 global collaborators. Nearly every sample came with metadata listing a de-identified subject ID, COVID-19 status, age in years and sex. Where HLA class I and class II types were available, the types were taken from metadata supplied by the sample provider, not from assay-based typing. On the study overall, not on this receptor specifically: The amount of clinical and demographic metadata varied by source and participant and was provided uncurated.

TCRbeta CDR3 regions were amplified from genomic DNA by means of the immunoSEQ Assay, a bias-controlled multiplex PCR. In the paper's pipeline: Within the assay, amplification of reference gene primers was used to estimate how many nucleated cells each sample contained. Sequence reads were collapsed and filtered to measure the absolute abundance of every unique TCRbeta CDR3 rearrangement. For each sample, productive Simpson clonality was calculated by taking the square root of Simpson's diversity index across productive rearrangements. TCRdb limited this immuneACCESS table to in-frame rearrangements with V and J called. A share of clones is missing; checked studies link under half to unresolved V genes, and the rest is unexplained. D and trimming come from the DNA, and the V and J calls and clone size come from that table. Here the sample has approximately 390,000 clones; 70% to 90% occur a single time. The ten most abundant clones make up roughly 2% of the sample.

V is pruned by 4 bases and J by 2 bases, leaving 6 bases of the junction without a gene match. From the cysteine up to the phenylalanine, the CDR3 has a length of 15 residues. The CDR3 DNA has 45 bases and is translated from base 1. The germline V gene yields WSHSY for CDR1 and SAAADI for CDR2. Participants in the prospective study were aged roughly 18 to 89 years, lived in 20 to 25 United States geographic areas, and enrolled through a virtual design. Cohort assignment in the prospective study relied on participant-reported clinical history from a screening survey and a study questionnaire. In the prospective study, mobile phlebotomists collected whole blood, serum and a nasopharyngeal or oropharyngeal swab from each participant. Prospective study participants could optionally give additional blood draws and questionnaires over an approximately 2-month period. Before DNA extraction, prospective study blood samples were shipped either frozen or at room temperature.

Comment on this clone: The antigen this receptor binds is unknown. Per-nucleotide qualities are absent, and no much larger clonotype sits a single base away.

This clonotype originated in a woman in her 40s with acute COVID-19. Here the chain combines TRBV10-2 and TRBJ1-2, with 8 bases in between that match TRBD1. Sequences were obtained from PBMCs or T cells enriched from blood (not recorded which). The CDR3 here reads CASSVAGGDNYGYTF. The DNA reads TGCGCCAGCAGTGTCGCAGGGGGCGACAACTATGGCTACACCTTC.